The 5 T cell receptor beta chains reported below all come from one sample, sequenced in a study of T cell responses to AZD1222 COVID-19 vaccine. The assay was immunoSEQ multiplex PCR, and TCRdb's table has in-frame clones only and misses some. The sample records more than 90,000 clones, 85% to 90% being singletons. The specimen comprised peripheral blood, sampled 28 days after the second AZD1222 dose. All receptors derive from an adult who received the AZD1222 COVID-19 vaccine.

The rearrangement uses TRBV5-1 and TRBJ2-1; 7 bases line up with TRBD2. Germline CDR1 reads SGHRS; CDR2 reads YFSETQ. V was pared by 4 bases and J by 4 bases, with 8 bases of the junction left unmatched. This CDR3 contains 15 residues. DNA of the CDR3: TGCGCCAGCAGCCCTCGGAGGGAGGGATACAATGAGCAGTTCTTC. It translates to CASSPRREGYNEQFF.

The V and J genes are TRBV5-1 and TRBJ1-1, with 9 positions matching TRBD1. The CDR3 spans 15 residues. From germline, CDR1 is SGHRS and CDR2 YFSETQ. With V trimmed by 4 bases and J by 1 base, 5 bases remained unmatched. CDR3 loop: CASSRGQGWNTEAFF. CDR3 sequence (DNA): TGCGCCAGCAGCCGGGGACAGGGCTGGAACACTGAAGCTTTCTTT.

The V and J genes are TRBV7-9 and TRBJ1-3; maybe TRBD1 (6 bases). This CDR3 region has 16 residues. V was shortened by 5 bases and J by 4 bases, with 18 bases between the two germline ends. CDR1 is SEHNR, CDR2 FQNEAQ, per germline (reference sequence). CDR3 loop: CASSPRGHGSGNTIYF. The CDR3 DNA reads as TGTGCCAGCAGCCCAAGGGGACACGGCTCCGGAAACACCATATATTTT.

The rearrangement joins TRBV3-1 (or the pseudogene TRBV3-2) to TRBJ2-1; perhaps TRBD2 as D (6 bases). The CDR3 is made up of 12 amino acids. Germline V gene sequence: CDR1 LGHDT, CDR2 YNNKEL (reference sequence). V dropped 0 bases and J dropped 10 bases, with 7 bases sitting between them. The CDR3 DNA is TGTGCCAGCAGCCAAGAACGGGAGGAGCAGTTCTTC. Translating it yields CASSQEREEQFF.

The J gene is TRBJ1-3, the V gene TRBV7-9, with no clear D. Germline lookup yields CDR1 SEHNR and CDR2 FQNEAQ (reference sequence). V was pared by 2 bases and J by 0 bases, with 2 bases between. This CDR3 is built from 13 residues. The CDR3 region is CASSLLSGNTIYF. CDR3 coding DNA: TGTGCCAGCAGCTTACTCTCTGGAAACACCATATATTTT.